Given below is one T cell receptor beta chain in context. The protocol was immunoSEQ multiplex PCR, while the TCRdb copy is restricted to in-frame clones and leaves out a portion. The data contain more than 250,000 clones, about four fifths of them seen just once; the ten biggest clones take up 0.95% to 1.5%. The sample belongs to a study of blood T cell repertoires in COVID-19. This CDR3 is 15 amino acids long. Trimming cost V 4 bases and J 7 bases, with 14 bases left between them. Per germline, CDR1 MRHNA and CDR2 SNTAGT. Sequences were obtained from peripheral blood. The chain has TRBV6-4 and TRBJ1-6; no reliable D call. The origin of this receptor is a woman aged 45-65 years with acute or convalescent COVID-19. CDR3 region: CASSVFGGQNSPLHF. As DNA, the CDR3 is TGTGCCAGCAGTGTATTTGGAGGGCAGAATTCACCCCTCCACTTT.